Detailed here is one TCR beta chain. Its antigen target is currently unknown. Within one base of it there is no much larger clone, and no base qualities were kept. From a lookup of the germline V gene, CDR1 and CDR2 are SGHRS and YFSETQ. Unmatched junction bases come to 3, with V trimmed by 4 bases and J by 14 bases. Its CDR3 holds 13 amino acids, cysteine through phenylalanine. Left in the record is the CDR3 DNA by itself, 39 bases read in frame from the first base. Libraries were prepared through the immunoSEQ multiplex PCR assay. For the multiplex PCR, a mixture combining 60 forward primers for TCR Vbeta segments and 13 reverse primers for TCR Jbeta segments was used. The CDR3 region of rearranged TCR beta genes was amplified from genomic DNA by a multiplex PCR assay. The Illumina HiSeq System was used to sequence the amplified TCR beta libraries as 87-base-pair reads. The published analysis was carried out like this. In a later analysis, some 80 million unique TCR beta chains were counted across the 666 repertoires, and around 10 million of these chains were shared by at least two donors. A nearest-neighbor algorithm error-corrected the raw reads and collapsed the reads into unique sequences, merging closely related sequences to remove PCR and sequencing errors. CDR3 sequences were aligned to IMGT reference sequences to assign V, D and J gene segments. For a sequence to be retained, a match of at least six nucleotides to both a V gene segment and a J gene segment was required. A rearrangement counted as productive if the CDR3 had no stop codons and remained in frame with V and J, and every other rearrangement counted as non-productive. CDR3 was defined by IMGT convention, running from the second conserved V-encoded cysteine to the conserved J-encoded phenylalanine. In an earlier analysis of approximately 590 of the donors, sequences lacking an unambiguous match to a single V gene segment were excluded. In an earlier analysis of about 590 of the donors, a V segment was called functional when productive rearrangements were above 56.7%, and segregating when the standard deviation between donors exceeded 5%. To diagnose cytomegalovirus status from the catalog of TCR beta chain sequences, a statistical classification framework was built. In a later analysis, V and J genes were assigned by comparing TCR nucleotide sequences against IMGT/GENE-DB human TR gene sequences. Using the TCRdist pipeline, a later analysis assigned CDR3 sequences along with most-parsimonious VDJ recombination scenarios. In a later analysis, each TCR beta chain was defined by its CDR3 amino acid sequence together with its V-gene family, and reads lacking a unique V-gene family were excluded. In a later analysis, 550 to 650 highly shared, low-generation-probability nucleotide sequences were removed to address suspected cross-contamination and a sequencing artifact. In a later analysis, a clonal expansion index was calculated for each public chain from normalized within-repertoire ranks of inferred template counts. Generation probabilities in a later analysis came from a VDJ recombination model fitted to out-of-frame rearrangements, and those results were checked against IGoR. A later analysis scored TCR-TCR, TCR-HLA and TCR-CMV co-occurrence with hypergeometric tests, applying a repertoire-size bias correction to TCR pairs. To estimate false discovery rates, a later analysis permuted the HLA or CMV assignments 20 times. In a later analysis, co-occurring TCRs were grouped using DBSCAN, and TCRdist sequence similarity was added for clustering within HLA-allele-positive subsets. For co-occurrence clustering, repertoires with fewer than 30,000 or more than 120,000 public chains were excluded, along with four to six repertoires with anomalous nucleotide sharing. As stored in TCRdb, this immuneACCESS dataset retains in-frame rearrangements with V and J assigned. A fraction of the clones does not appear; measured against another copy, unresolved V genes explain less than half of the discrepancy, and the remainder lacks a known reason. From that table come the V and J calls and clone size; the DNA was used to work out D and trimming. The sample table contains over 120,000 clones; only one count was recorded for around four fifths of them. The ten top clones hold just under 3% of the sample.

The data derive from a study of cytomegalovirus exposure and HLA in healthy donors (dated by TCRdb to about 2017). The study in broad terms: An earlier analysis of fewer than 750 of the donors reported under 300 Gb of sequence data and 117 million unique TCR beta sequences obtained from 150 million to 200 million T cells. An early release that covered more than 550 HLA-typed donors contained about 300 gigabases of sequencing data and 85 million to 100 million unique TCR sequences. The genetic ancestry cluster associated with self-reported Caucasian donors included 81% of the roughly 380 genotyped donors. The study was designed to test whether signatures of past pathogen exposure could be identified by cataloging public T cell receptors. The T cell repertoires of 666 subjects were profiled by immunosequencing and related to cytomegalovirus serostatus. Along with the roughly 610-subject first cohort, a separate validation cohort of over 90 different subjects was used. To predict cytomegalovirus infection status, the study combined high-throughput TCR immunosequencing, statistical association of individual TCRs with disease status, and machine learning. To study patterns of TCR occurrence, a later analysis re-analyzed previously published TCR beta repertoires from under 750 donors and added high-resolution HLA genotyping. Rather than drawing on any new phenotypic data, the later analysis identified candidate immune exposures from TCR beta sequences and the way those sequences occurred across donors. To decide whether each TCR beta V gene segment behaved as functional or pseudogenic, an earlier analysis of approximately 620 of the donors relied on high-throughput TCR beta sequencing. Donor age, sex, ethnicity and CMV serostatus were compiled alongside the repertoire data. A later genetic analysis used genome-wide SNP genotypes for about 60% of the roughly 700 donors, treating that subset as a discovery cohort. Every discovery cohort repertoire had been produced on one sequencing platform. Both class I and class II loci were covered by HLA typing, at four-digit resolution. Typing coverage differed by locus: A, B, C, DRB1 and DQB1 were typed in about 620-630 donors, DQA1 in roughly 510, DPA1 in approximately 610, and DPB1 in around 440. Four or five DR-DQ haplotypes were treated as single units for association and clustering because of strong linkage in the cohort. Among a few hundred genotyped donors of the cohort, an average of around 240,000 unique TCR beta nucleotide sequences were sequenced per donor, 15% to 20% of them non-productive. Overall study outcomes, separate from this receptor: Cytomegalovirus status was reported to be diagnosed by the classifier with high specificity and sensitivity in both the original and validation cohorts. Compared with the approximately 700-donor mean, donors in an Asian-associated ancestry cluster had fewer N-insertions in productive TCRs, according to a later genetic analysis. Sequencing depth was assumed to be roughly uniform across donors in the presence/absence analyses, though that assumption may not hold. Most CMV-associated TCR beta chains appeared to be HLA-restricted in a later analysis, and the HLA associations seemed to be driven largely by CMV exposure. The 87-base-pair reads could not distinguish some IMGT-functional V segments, including TRBV6-2 and TRBV6-3, so those segments were excluded. Three of the identified cytomegalovirus-associated TCR beta chains were confirmed in vitro to be specific for cytomegalovirus antigens. An earlier analysis of approximately 530 of the donors showed that most TCR beta V segments appeared in productive rearrangements either about 87% or about 30% of the time, which broadly matched IMGT annotations. Because some donors lacked HLA typing at each locus, the association tests relied only on the typed subset. A later genetic analysis associated a missense DCLRE1C variant with V-gene and J-gene trimming of TCR beta chains, and an independent cohort replicated the association. It was suggested by the authors that the approach could potentially be generalized to other disease states and immunological phenotypes. A later analysis reported that several top co-occurrence clusters appeared linked to parvovirus B19, influenza, CMV and Epstein-Barr virus. Because counts were too low, more than 15 rarely observed V segments, including chromosome 9 orphons, were left out of the earlier analysis of approximately 500 of the donors. The study listed 170 or so TCR beta chains as associated with cytomegalovirus. Most TCR sequences were seen in very few donors, while some public TCRs were found in many individuals. In a later analysis, TCR association rates were found to vary across HLA loci, with the most associated TCRs seen for DRB1 alleles and the fewest for HLA-C alleles. Correlated functional status among segregating V segments might be attributable to linkage disequilibrium, but an unknown experimental factor could not be ruled out. A group of highly shared sequence variants was considered likely to be a technical artifact of the sequencing pipeline. This cohort had only TCR beta chains sequenced, and the lack of alpha or paired-chain data limited which features could be detected. A further reported finding was that TCR beta sequences accurately predicted the HLA-A and HLA-B alleles for most subjects in the first cohort. For the cohort, immune exposure information was limited to CMV serostatus. In a later analysis, about 16,000 TCR beta sequences were associated with specific HLA alleles at a false discovery rate of 0.05. Assigning TCR associations to individual alleles was difficult when HLA alleles, especially DR and DQ, strongly co-occurred. A later analysis found that HLA-associated TCR beta chains were more clonally expanded and had lower generation probabilities than equally common non-associated chains.

The cohort comprised some 730 healthy bone marrow donors. At the time of sampling, every cohort member was nominally healthy, though immune exposures that went unrecorded were likely present. The donor was CMV seronegative and belonged to the group of several hundred seronegative cohort members. A peripheral blood sample was collected from each donor, and TCR beta sequencing was performed on peripheral blood mononuclear cells. Genomic DNA extraction from the blood cell samples was performed with the Qiagen DNeasy Blood Extraction Kit. The receptor's source is a female donor in good health and CMV-seronegative. The sample taken for sequencing was PBMCs. The rearranged chain carries TRBV5-1 and TRBJ2-1; TRBD2 matches 16 bases in the middle. The CDR3 has the sequence CASSTGTSGREFF. The nucleotide sequence is given as TGCGCCAGCAGCACTGGGACTAGCGGGAGGGAGTTCTTC. Reference TRBV5-1 and TRBJ2-1 genes cover what lies past the CDR3, so the full variable domain is KAGVTQTPRYLIKTRGQQVTLSCSPISGHRSVSWYQQTPGQGLQFLFEYFSETQRNKGNFPGRFSGRQFSNSRSEMNVSTLELGDSALYLCASSTGTSGREFFGPGTRLTVL.